Listed here are 22 T cell receptor beta chains from one sample, sequenced in a study of regulatory T cells in long-lasting Graves disease. The time point is: newly diagnosed GD, antithyroid drugs for less than 3 months. The TCR library was made from RNA extracted from PBMCs. Arm-PCR of CDR3 regions with iRepertoire HTBI primers generated TCR beta libraries. TCRdb fed the multiplex PCR reads into MiXCR, producing one record per CDR3 protein. This table holds 400,000 to 450,000 distinct CDR3 sequences, around 14% found once. These data were also filed under a second study, of T cells in Graves' hyperthyroidism and ophthalmopathy.

The specimen was peripheral blood mononuclear cells (PBMCs), collected at new diagnosis, from a patient treated with antithyroid drugs. The receptors shown here come from a woman aged 30 to 39 with Graves disease.

This clonotype appeared many times. The V gene is TRBV11-2, the J gene TRBJ2-2, with a tentative D call TRBD1 (5 bases). The germline V and J ends were trimmed by 0 bases and 0 bases, with 11 bases remaining between them. CDR1 is SGHAT and CDR2 is FQNNGV in the germline V gene. The CDR3 covers 17 residues. CDR3: CASSLDLETANTGELFF. The CDR3 bases are TGTGCCAGCAGCTTAGATCTGGAGACAGCGAACACCGGGGAGCTGTTTTTT.

This clonotype was counted many times. The chain is built from TRBV11-2 and TRBJ1-1, with D tentatively TRBD1 (5 bases). Germline V gives CDR1 SGHAT, CDR2 FQNNGV. V lost 6 bases and J lost 5, with 13 bases in between. The length of the CDR3 is 13 residues. CDR3 amino acids: CASSFGGRTEAFF. DNA for the CDR3: TGTGCCAGCAGTTTTGGGGGGAGGACTGAAGCTTTCTTT.

This clonotype was counted at least ten times. This sequence joins TRBV5-8 and TRBJ1-5; D uncertain. Germline V lookup: CDR1 SGHTS, CDR2 YDEGEE. This CDR3 spans 12 amino acids. Trimming pared 7 bases from V and 4 bases from J, leaving 9 bases between. DNA of the CDR3: TGTGCCAGCGATGGAGGTAATCAGCCCCAGCATTTT. Translating gives CASDGGNQPQHF.

This clonotype was seen repeatedly, ten times or more. V gene TRBV11-2 combines with J gene TRBJ1-5; no clear D gene. V lost 1 base, J lost 2 bases, and 9 bases lay in between. The CDR3 runs 15 residues. Germline V gives CDR1 SGHAT, CDR2 FQNNGV. As DNA, the CDR3 is TGTGCCAGCAGCTTAGGGGCAGGTGGCAATCAGCCCCAGCATTTT. The encoded protein is CASSLGAGGNQPQHF. Together with reference TRBV11-2 and TRBJ1-5, the CDR3 gives the full variable domain: EAGVAQSPRYKIIEKRQSVAFWCNPISGHATLYWYQQILGQGPKLLIQFQNNGVVDDSQLPKDRFSAERLKGVDSTLKIQPAKLEDSAVYLCASSLGAGGNQPQHFGDGTRLSIL.

This clonotype appeared many times. This chain connects TRBV2 to TRBJ2-5; 12 nucleotides agree with TRBD2. Unmatched junction bases numbered 15, after V lost 8 bases and J lost 5 bases. CDR1 is SNHLY and CDR2 is FYNNEI in the germline V gene. The CDR3 consists of 17 residues. The CDR3 loop reads CASLSSGLAGSRETQYF. CDR3 DNA sequence: TGTGCCAGCCTCAGCAGCGGACTAGCGGGAAGTCGGGAGACCCAGTACTTC.

This clonotype was counted ten times or more. The chain joins TRBV24-1 to TRBJ2-5; D is possibly TRBD2 (5 bases). The length of the CDR3 is 15 residues. Per the germline V gene, CDR1 is KGHDR and CDR2 is SFDVKD. Trimming took off 2 bases at V and 3 bases at J, with 12 bases between the two ends. CDR3 amino acids: CATSDSPRGKETQYF. CDR3 DNA sequence: TGTGCCACCAGTGATTCCCCACGAGGGAAAGAGACCCAGTACTTC.

This clonotype was recorded many times. The V call is TRBV30, the J call TRBJ1-5; TRBD1 matches at 7 bases. CDR1 GTSNPN and CDR2 SVGIG come from the germline V gene (reference sequence). Trimming cost V 4 bases and J 6 bases; bases outside gene matches: 6. The CDR3 is 13 residues long. As DNA, the CDR3 is TGTGCCTGGACGACAGGGATCAGTCAGCCCCAGCATTTT. It is translated as CAWTTGISQPQHF.

This clonotype showed up many times. The chain uses TRBV28 and TRBJ2-3; possibly TRBD2 for D (6 bases). CDR1 is MDHEN and CDR2 is SYDVKM in the germline V gene. V gave up 7 bases and J gave up 2 bases, with 13 bases separating them. The CDR3 runs to 14 residues. This chain's CDR3 is CASTFSGYTDTQYF. The CDR3 coding sequence is TGTGCCAGCACCTTTAGCGGTTACACAGATACGCAGTATTTT.

This clonotype was recorded at least ten times. The chain joins TRBV30 to TRBJ2-7; 7 nucleotides agree with TRBD1. Germline assignment: CDR1 GTSNPN and CDR2 SVGIG (reference sequence). The CDR3 length is 14 residues. V lost 0 bases and J lost 7; bases outside the gene matches: 9. The CDR3 bases are TGTGCCTGGAGTGTACCGGGGCAGGGGGTTGAGCAGTACTTC. Amino acids: CAWSVPGQGVEQYF.

This clonotype was seen a handful of times. This rearrangement joins TRBV6-1 to TRBJ2-5; TRBD2 aligns across 8 bases. Germline V lookup: CDR1 MNHNS, CDR2 SASEGT. Trimming cost V 4 bases and J 5 bases; bases outside gene matches: 6. The CDR3 spans 14 residues. The CDR3 sequence is CASSVALAVETQYF. CDR3 DNA sequence: TGTGCCAGCAGTGTTGCACTAGCGGTGGAGACCCAGTACTTC.

This clonotype was seen at least ten times. This chain uses TRBV10-3 with TRBJ2-7; 10 positions agree with TRBD2. The CDR3 length is 15 residues. Germline values: CDR1 ENHRY, CDR2 SYGVKD. V was pared by 10 bases and J by 3 bases, with 12 bases of the junction left unmatched. The CDR3 sequence: CATAAVAGGSYEQYF. The CDR3 DNA follows: TGTGCCACCGCTGCGGTAGCGGGAGGTAGCTACGAGCAGTACTTC.

The V call is TRBV7-9, the J call TRBJ2-5; unclear D gene. Near its end, the DNA agrees better with TRBJ2-1, so the J call may be wrong. The CDR3 has 14 amino acids. The V gene's germline CDR1 is SEHNR and CDR2 FQNEAQ (reference sequence). DNA of the CDR3: TGTGCCAGCAGCTTAGGCGACGGATACAATGAGCAGTTCTTC. Translated: CASSLGDGYNEQFF.

In this sample, this clonotype turned up many times. The chain joins TRBV20-1 to TRBJ2-7; perhaps TRBD2 as D (5 bases). This CDR3 comprises 13 residues. V gave up 4 bases and J gave up 2 bases, with 12 bases separating them. Per the germline V gene, CDR1 is DFQATT and CDR2 is SNEGSKA (reference sequence). CDR3 protein: CSANEEDPYEQYF. The CDR3 DNA follows: TGCAGTGCTAACGAGGAGGACCCCTACGAGCAGTACTTC.

There are many counts of this clonotype. The chain recombines TRBV3-1 with TRBJ2-1, with no clear D. The V end was cut by 4 bases, the J end by 8 bases, with 12 bases between. From germline, CDR1 is LGHDT and CDR2 YNNKEL (reference sequence). This CDR3 has 13 amino acids. The CDR3 region is CASSLWSGDEQFF. The CDR3, as DNA: TGTGCCAGCAGCCTGTGGAGTGGGGATGAGCAGTTCTTC.

In this sample, this clonotype turned up many times. The rearrangement links TRBV9 to TRBJ2-1; tentative D call: TRBD2 (6 bases). CDR3 length equals 12 residues. V was shortened by 4 bases and J by 10 bases, with 12 bases between the two germline ends. Germline CDR1 is SGDLS and CDR2 is YYNGEE. Here the CDR3 reads CASSPEEGEQFF. CDR3 in DNA: TGTGCCAGCAGCCCGGAGGAGGGAGAGCAGTTCTTC. Filled out from reference TRBV9 and TRBJ2-1, the complete variable domain reads DSGVTQTPKHLITATGQRVTLRCSPRSGDLSVYWYQQSLDQGLQFLIQYYNGEERAKGNILERFSAQQFPDLHSELNLSSLELGDSALYFCASSPEEGEQFFGPGTRLTVL.

In this sample, this clonotype turned up a few times. The V and J genes are TRBV19 and TRBJ2-1; 8 bases map to TRBD2. CDR1 is LNHDA and CDR2 is SQIVND in the germline V gene (reference sequence). Trimming removed 6 bases from V and 4 bases from J; junction bases left unmatched: 14. The CDR3 has 17 residues. The CDR3 DNA is TGTGCCAGTAGGCCCCGACTAGCGTCGGGGCAGTACAATGAGCAGTTCTTC. It yields the protein CASRPRLASGQYNEQFF. Full variable domain (rest looked up from reference TRBV19 and TRBJ2-1): DGGITQSPKYLFRKEGQNVTLSCEQNLNHDAMYWYRQDPGQGLRLIYYSQIVNDFQKGDIAEGYSVSREKKESFPLTVTSAQKNPTAFYLCASRPRLASGQYNEQFFGPGTRLTVL.

This clonotype was observed at least ten times. V gene TRBV6-2 or TRBV6-3 combines with J gene TRBJ2-7, with a tentative D call TRBD2 (5 bases). In germline, CDR1 is MNHEY, CDR2 SVGEGT. The CDR3 extends over 17 amino acids. V lost 0 bases and J lost 3, with 18 bases in between. CDR3 protein: CASSYSIAGAGLYEQYF. The CDR3 coding sequence is TGTGCCAGCAGTTACTCGATCGCCGGCGCGGGTCTCTACGAGCAGTACTTC.

This clonotype was detected many times. This chain connects TRBV20-1 to TRBJ2-7, with 13 bases aligning to TRBD2. CDR3 length equals 15 residues. CDR1 and CDR2 from the germline V gene are DFQATT and SNEGSKA (reference sequence). V shed 3 bases, J shed 6 bases, and the junction held 8 bases outside the gene matches. DNA for the CDR3: TGCAGTGCTAGGGGCCCGGGACTAGCGGGACTCGAGCAGTACTTC. This sequence encodes CSARGPGLAGLEQYF.

This clonotype appeared many times. The rearrangement joins TRBV20-1 to TRBJ2-1; 7 bases line up with TRBD1. V shed 5 bases and J 1 base; nucleotides not matched to a gene: 8. This CDR3 contains 15 residues. CDR1 and CDR2 (germline): DFQATT, SNEGSKA (reference sequence). DNA for the CDR3: TGCAGTGCTGGTAACAGGGGAGAGTCCTACAATGAGCAGTTCTTC. This gives the protein CSAGNRGESYNEQFF.

This clonotype was counted at least ten times. The J gene is TRBJ1-5, the V gene TRBV5-8, with a weak D call TRBD1 (6 bases). V was pared by 1 base and J by 0 bases, with 11 bases between. This CDR3 comprises 16 residues. Germline lookup yields CDR1 SGHTS and CDR2 YDEGEE. CDR3 amino acids: CASSLKGGYSNQPQHF. CDR3 nucleotide sequence: TGTGCCAGCAGCTTGAAGGGGGGTTATAGCAATCAGCCCCAGCATTTT.

This clonotype was picked up many times. The rearrangement links TRBV12-3 or TRBV12-4 to TRBJ2-5; the match to TRBD2 covers 9 bases. V trimming: 5 bases; J trimming: 1 base; junction bases outside the gene matches: 5. This CDR3 has 15 residues. The CDR3 loop is CASSDSGRTQETQYF. CDR3 in DNA: TGTGCCAGCAGTGACAGCGGGAGGACCCAAGAGACCCAGTACTTC.

This rearrangement joins TRBV29-1 to TRBJ2-7; D is perhaps TRBD2 (6 bases). Trimming removed 1 base from V and 2 bases from J, with 15 bases in between. CDR1 and CDR2 from the germline V gene are SQVTM and ANQGSEA. The CDR3 is made up of 15 amino acids. The CDR3 coding sequence is TGCAGCGTTGAAGGGGTTGCAGGAGGGGCCTACGAGCAGTACTTC. It codes for CSVEGVAGGAYEQYF.